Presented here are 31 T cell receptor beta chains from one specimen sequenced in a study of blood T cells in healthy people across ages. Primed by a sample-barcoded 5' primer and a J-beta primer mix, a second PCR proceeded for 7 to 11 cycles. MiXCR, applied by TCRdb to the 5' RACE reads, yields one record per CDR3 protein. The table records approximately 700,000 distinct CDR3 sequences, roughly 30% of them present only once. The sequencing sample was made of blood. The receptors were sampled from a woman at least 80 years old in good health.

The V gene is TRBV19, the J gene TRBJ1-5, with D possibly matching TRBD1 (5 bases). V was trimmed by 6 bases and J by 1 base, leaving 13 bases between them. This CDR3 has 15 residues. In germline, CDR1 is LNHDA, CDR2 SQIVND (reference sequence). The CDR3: CASSLVRGSNQPQHF. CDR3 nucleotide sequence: TGTGCCAGTAGCCTAGTAAGGGGAAGCAATCAGCCCCAGCATTTT.

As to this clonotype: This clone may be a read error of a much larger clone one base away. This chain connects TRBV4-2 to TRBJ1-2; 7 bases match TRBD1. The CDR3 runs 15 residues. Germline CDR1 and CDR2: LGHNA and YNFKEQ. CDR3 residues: CASSQGGGRGGGHTF. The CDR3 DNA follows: TGTGCCAGCAGCCAAGGAGGAGGCAGGGGGGGTGGCCACACCTTC.

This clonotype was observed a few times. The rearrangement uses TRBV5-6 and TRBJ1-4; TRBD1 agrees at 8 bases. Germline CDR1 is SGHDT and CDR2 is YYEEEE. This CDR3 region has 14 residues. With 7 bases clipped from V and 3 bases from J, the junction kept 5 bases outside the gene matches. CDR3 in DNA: TGTGCCAGCGGCGAGGGACAGGCTAATGAAAAACTGTTTTTT. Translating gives CASGEGQANEKLFF. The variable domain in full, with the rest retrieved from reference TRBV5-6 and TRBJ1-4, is DAGVTQSPTHLIKTRGQQVTLRCSPKSGHDTVSWYQQALGQGPQFIFQYYEEEERQRGNFPDRFSGHQFPNYSSELNVNALLLGDSALYLCASGEGQANEKLFFGSGTQLSVL.

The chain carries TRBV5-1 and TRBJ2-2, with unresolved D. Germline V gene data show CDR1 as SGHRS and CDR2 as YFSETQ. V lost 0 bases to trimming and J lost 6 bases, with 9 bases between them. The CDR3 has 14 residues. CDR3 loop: CASSLERSAGELFF. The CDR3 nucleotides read TGCGCCAGCAGCTTGGAAAGATCGGCCGGGGAGCTGTTTTTT.

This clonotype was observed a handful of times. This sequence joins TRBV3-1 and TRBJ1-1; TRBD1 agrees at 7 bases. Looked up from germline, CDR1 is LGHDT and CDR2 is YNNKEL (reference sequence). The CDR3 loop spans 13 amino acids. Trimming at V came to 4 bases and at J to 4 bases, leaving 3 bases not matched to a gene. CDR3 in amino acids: CASSRDRVTEAFF. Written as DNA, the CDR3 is TGTGCCAGCAGCCGAGACAGGGTCACTGAAGCTTTCTTT.

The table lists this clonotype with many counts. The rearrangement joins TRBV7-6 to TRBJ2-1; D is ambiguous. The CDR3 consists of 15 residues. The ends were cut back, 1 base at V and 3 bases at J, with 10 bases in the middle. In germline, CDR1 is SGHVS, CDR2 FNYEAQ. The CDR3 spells CASSLVSTGYNEQFF. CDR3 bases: TGTGCCAGCAGCTTAGTTTCAACTGGCTACAATGAGCAGTTCTTC.

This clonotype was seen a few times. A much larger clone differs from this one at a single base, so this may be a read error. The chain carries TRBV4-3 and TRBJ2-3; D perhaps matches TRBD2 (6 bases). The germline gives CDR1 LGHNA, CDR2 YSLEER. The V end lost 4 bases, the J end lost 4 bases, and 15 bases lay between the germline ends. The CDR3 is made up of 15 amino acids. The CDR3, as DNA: TGCGCCAGCAGCCGGGACTCGAAGAACGCAGATACGCAGTATTTT. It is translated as CASSRDSKNADTQYF.

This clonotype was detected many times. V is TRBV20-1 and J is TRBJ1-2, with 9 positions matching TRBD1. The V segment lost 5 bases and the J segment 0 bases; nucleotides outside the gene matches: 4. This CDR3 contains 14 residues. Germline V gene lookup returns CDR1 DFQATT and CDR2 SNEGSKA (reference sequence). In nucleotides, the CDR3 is TGCAGTGCTGCGGGACAGGGAGCTAACTATGGCTACACCTTC. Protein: CSAAGQGANYGYTF.

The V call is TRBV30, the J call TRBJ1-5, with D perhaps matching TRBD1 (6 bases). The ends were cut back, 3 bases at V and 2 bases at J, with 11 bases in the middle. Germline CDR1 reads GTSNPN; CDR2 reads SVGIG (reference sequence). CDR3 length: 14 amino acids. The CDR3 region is CAWRENRGNQPQHF. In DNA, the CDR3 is TGTGCCTGGAGGGAAAACAGGGGCAATCAGCCCCAGCATTTT.

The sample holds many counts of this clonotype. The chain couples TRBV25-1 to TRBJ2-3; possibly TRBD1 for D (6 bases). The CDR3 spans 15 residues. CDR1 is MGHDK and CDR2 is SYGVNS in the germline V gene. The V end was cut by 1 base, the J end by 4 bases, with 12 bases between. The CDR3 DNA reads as TGTGCCAGCAGTGAATGGGGGCTGGGGGCAGATACGCAGTATTTT. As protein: CASSEWGLGADTQYF.

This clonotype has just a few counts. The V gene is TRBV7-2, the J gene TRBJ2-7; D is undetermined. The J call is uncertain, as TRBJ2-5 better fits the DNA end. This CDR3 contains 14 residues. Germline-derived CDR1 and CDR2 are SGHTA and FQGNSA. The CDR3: CASSSRRSKETQYF. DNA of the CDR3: TGTGCCAGCAGCTCCAGAAGGTCAAAAGAGACCCAGTACTTC.

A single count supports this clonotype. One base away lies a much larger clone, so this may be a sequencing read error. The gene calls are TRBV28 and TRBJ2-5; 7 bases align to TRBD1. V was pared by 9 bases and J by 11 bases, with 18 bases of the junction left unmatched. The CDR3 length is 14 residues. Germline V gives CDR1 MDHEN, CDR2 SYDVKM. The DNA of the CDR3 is TGTGCCAGTGCCTCTCCGACAGGGCAAAATGAGCAGTACTTC. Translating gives CASASPTGQNEQYF.

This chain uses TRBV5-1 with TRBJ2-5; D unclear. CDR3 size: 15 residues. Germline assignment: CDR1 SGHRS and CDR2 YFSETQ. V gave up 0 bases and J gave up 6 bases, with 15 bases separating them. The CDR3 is CASSLDVRCEKTQYF. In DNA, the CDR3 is TGCGCCAGCAGCTTGGATGTGAGGTGCGAGAAGACCCAGTACTTC.

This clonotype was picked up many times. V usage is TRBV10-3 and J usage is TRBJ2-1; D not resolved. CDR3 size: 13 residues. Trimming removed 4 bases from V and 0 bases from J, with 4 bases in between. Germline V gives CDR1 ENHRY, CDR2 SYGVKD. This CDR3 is CAISGNSYNEQFF. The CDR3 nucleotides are TGTGCCATCAGTGGGAACTCCTACAATGAGCAGTTCTTC.

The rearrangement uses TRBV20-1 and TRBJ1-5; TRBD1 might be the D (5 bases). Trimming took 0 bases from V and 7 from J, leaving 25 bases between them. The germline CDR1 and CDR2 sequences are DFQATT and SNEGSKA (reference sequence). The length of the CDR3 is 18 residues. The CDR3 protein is CSARDEVGGGRDGQPQHF. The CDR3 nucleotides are TGCAGTGCTAGAGATGAGGTAGGAGGAGGCAGGGACGGGCAGCCCCAGCATTTT.

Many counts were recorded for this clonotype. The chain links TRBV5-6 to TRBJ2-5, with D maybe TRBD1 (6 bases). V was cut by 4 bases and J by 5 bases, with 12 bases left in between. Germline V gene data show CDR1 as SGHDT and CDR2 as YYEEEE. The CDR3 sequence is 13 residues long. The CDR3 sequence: CASSPGQRETQYF. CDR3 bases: TGTGCCAGCAGCCCCGGACAGAGGGAGACCCAGTACTTC.

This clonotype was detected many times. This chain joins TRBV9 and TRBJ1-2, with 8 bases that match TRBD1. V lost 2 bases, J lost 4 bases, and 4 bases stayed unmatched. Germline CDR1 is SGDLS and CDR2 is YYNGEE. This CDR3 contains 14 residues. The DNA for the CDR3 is TGTGCCAGCAGCGTCTCCGGGACAGGCTATGGCTACACCTTC. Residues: CASSVSGTGYGYTF.

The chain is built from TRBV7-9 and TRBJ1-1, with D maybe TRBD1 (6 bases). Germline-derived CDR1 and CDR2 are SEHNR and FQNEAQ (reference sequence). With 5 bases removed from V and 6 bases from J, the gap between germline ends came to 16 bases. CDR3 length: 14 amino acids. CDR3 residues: CASSRGQGMSEAFF. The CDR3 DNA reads TGTGCCAGCAGCCGGGGGCAGGGGATGTCTGAAGCTTTCTTT. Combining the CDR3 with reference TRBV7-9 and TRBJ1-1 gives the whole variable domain DTGVSQNPRHKITKRGQNVTFRCDPISEHNRLYWYRQTLGQGPEFLTYFQNEAQLEKSRLLSDRFSAERPKGSFSTLEIQRTEQGDSAMYLCASSRGQGMSEAFFGQGTRLTVV.

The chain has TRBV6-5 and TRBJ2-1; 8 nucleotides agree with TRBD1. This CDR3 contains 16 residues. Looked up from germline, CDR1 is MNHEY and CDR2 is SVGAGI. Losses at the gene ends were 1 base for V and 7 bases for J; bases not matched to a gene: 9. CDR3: CASSYWFGQGMNEQFF. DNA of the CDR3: TGTGCCAGCAGTTACTGGTTTGGACAGGGTATGAATGAGCAGTTCTTC.

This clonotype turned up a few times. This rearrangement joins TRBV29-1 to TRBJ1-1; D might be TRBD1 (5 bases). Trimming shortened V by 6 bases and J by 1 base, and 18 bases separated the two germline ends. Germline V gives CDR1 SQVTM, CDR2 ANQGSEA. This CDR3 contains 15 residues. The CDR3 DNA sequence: TGCAGCGTCCGTTACTGGGGACGGAAGAACACTGAAGCTTTCTTT. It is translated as CSVRYWGRKNTEAFF.

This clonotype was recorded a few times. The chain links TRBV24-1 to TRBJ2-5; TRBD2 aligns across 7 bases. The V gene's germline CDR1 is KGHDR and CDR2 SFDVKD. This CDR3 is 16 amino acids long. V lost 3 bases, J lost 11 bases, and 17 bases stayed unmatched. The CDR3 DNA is TGTGCCACCAGTGATGCCGGGACTAAGAGCGGCAATGAGCAGTACTTC. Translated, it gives CATSDAGTKSGNEQYF.

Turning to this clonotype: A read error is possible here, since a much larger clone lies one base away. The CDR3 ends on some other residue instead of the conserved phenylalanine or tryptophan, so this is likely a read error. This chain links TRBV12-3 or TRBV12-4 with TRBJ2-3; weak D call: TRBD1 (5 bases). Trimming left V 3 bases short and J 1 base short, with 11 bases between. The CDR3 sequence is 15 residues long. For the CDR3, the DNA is TGTGCCAGCAGTTTCACGACAGTGCGCACAGATACGCAGTATTCT. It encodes CASSFTTVRTDTQYS.

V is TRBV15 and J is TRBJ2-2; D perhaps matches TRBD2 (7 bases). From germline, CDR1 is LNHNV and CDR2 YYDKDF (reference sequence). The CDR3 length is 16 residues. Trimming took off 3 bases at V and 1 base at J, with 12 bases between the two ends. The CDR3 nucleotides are TGTGCCACCAGCAGGGGGGGGGCACAGAACACCGGGGAGCTGTTTTTT. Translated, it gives CATSRGGAQNTGELFF.

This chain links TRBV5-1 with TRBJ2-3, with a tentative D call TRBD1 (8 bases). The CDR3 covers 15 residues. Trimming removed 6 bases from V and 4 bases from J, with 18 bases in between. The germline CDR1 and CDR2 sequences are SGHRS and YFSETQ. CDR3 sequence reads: CASNLQGEGADTQYF. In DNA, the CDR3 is TGCGCCAGCAACCTACAGGGGGAGGGCGCAGATACGCAGTATTTT.

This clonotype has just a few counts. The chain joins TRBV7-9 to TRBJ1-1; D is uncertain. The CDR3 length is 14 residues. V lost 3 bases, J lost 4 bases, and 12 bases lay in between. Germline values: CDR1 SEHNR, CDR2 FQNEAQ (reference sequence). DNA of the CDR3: TGTGCCAGCAGCTTGAAGGCGGGATCCACTGAAGCTTTCTTT. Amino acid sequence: CASSLKAGSTEAFF. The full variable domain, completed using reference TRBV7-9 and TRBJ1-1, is DTGVSQNPRHKITKRGQNVTFRCDPISEHNRLYWYRQTLGQGPEFLTYFQNEAQLEKSRLLSDRFSAERPKGSFSTLEIQRTEQGDSAMYLCASSLKAGSTEAFFGQGTRLTVV.

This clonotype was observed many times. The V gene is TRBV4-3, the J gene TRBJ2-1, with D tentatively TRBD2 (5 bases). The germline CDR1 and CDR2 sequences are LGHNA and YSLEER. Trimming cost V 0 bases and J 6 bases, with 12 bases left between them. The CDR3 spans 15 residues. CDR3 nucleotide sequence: TGCGCCAGCAGCCAAGATAGGTTAGGAGGCAATGAGCAGTTCTTC. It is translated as CASSQDRLGGNEQFF.

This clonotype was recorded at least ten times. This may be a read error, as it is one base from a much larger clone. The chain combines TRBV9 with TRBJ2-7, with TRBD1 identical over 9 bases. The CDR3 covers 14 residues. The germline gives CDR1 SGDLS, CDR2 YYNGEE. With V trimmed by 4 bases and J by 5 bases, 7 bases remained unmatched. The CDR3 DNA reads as TGTGCCAGCAGCCGGGGACAGGGTCGGAACGAGCAGTACTTC. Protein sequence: CASSRGQGRNEQYF.

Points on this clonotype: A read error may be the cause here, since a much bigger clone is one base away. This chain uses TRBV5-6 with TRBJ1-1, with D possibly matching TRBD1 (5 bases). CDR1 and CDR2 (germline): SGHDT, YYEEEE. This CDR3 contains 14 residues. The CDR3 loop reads CTSSLQGWSTEAFF. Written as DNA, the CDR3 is TGTACCAGCAGCTTGCAGGGATGGAGCACTGAAGCTTTCTTT.

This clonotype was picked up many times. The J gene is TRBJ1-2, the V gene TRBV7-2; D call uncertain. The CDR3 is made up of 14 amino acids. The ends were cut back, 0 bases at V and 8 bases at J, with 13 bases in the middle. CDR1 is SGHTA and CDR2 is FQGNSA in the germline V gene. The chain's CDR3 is CASSLASGAGGYTF. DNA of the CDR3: TGTGCCAGCAGCTTAGCTTCAGGAGCCGGGGGCTACACCTTC. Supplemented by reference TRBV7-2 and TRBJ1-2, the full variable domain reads GAGVSQSPSNKVTEKGKDVELRCDPISGHTALYWYRQSLGQGLEFLIYFQGNSAPDKSGLPSDRFSAERTGGSVSTLTIQRTQQEDSAVYLCASSLASGAGGYTFGSGTRLTVV.

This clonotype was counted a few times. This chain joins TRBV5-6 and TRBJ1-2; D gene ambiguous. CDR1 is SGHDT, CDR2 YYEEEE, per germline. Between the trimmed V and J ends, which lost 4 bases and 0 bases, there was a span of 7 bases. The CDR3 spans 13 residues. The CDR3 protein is CASSRVSNYGYTF. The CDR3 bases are TGTGCCAGCAGCCGAGTTTCTAACTATGGCTACACCTTC.

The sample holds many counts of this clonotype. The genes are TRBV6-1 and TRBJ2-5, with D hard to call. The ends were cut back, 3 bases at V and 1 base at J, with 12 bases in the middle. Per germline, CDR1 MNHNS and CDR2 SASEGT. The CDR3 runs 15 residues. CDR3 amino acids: CASSDGSLIQETQYF. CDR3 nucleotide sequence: TGTGCCAGCAGTGATGGCAGTTTAATCCAAGAGACCCAGTACTTC.